The 18 T cell receptor beta chains listed next were all sequenced from one sample in a study of blood T cell repertoires in COVID-19. Libraries were prepared by immunoSEQ multiplex PCR; TCRdb keeps only in-frame clonotypes and omits some of them. Of about 39,000 clones detected, more than 80% appear once; the ten largest clones hold about 4%. Sequencing was performed on peripheral blood. The receptors stem from a man aged 55 to 70 with acute or convalescent COVID-19.

The rearrangement joins TRBV2 to TRBJ1-5, with 7 bases identical to TRBD1. V lost 0 bases to trimming and J lost 8 bases; unmatched junction nucleotides: 4. Germline V gene lookup returns CDR1 SNHLY and CDR2 FYNNEI. The CDR3 extends over 14 amino acids. The CDR3 DNA reads as TGTGCCAGCAGTGAAGCCCAGGGGGTGGAGCCCCAGCATTTT. Its protein is CASSEAQGVEPQHF.

The rearrangement joins TRBV18 to TRBJ1-1; D is unresolved. V lost 6 bases and J 5 bases, leaving 7 bases between the germline ends. CDR1 and CDR2 (germline): KGHSH, LQKENI. The CDR3 runs 11 residues. CDR3 sequence (DNA): TGTGCCAGCTCGGCGGTAACTGAAGCTTTCTTT. It yields the protein CASSAVTEAFF.

This chain links TRBV19 with TRBJ1-1; weak D call: TRBD1 (5 bases). The CDR3 runs 13 residues. Germline V gene lookup returns CDR1 LNHDA and CDR2 SQIVND (reference sequence). V was clipped by 6 bases and J by 1 base, with 9 bases between them. CDR3 sequence: CASSLDRNTEAFF. The CDR3, as DNA: TGTGCCAGTAGCCTAGACAGGAACACTGAAGCTTTCTTT.

V usage is TRBV6-5 and J usage is TRBJ1-5, with D unresolved. V shed 4 bases and J shed 4 bases, with 17 bases lying between them. Germline-derived CDR1 and CDR2 are MNHEY and SVGAGI. This CDR3 spans 16 amino acids. The CDR3 spells CASSFSRGSRNQPQHF. DNA of the CDR3: TGTGCCAGCAGTTTCTCGCGGGGTTCAAGGAATCAGCCCCAGCATTTT.

The rearrangement joins TRBV6-5 to TRBJ2-7; a weak D match, TRBD2 (6 bases). V gave up 4 bases and J gave up 3 bases, with 10 bases separating them. CDR3 length: 13 amino acids. Germline CDR1 is MNHEY and CDR2 is SVGAGI. In DNA, the CDR3 is TGTGCCAGCAGTTGGGAGGTTTACTACGAGCAGTACTTC. Translation: CASSWEVYYEQYF.

The chain couples TRBV7-9 to TRBJ1-5, with TRBD1 identical over 11 bases. The junction had 3 bases not matched to a gene; V was cut back by 5 bases and J by 6 bases. This CDR3 region has 14 residues. Germline V CDR1 and CDR2: SEHNR, FQNEAQ (reference sequence). CDR3 sequence (DNA): TGTGCCAGCAGCCCCGGGACAGGGGGTCAGCCCCAGCATTTT. Amino acids: CASSPGTGGQPQHF.

This clone was recorded only once. The V gene is TRBV5-4, the J gene TRBJ2-2; 12 bases map to TRBD2. Per germline, CDR1 SGHNT and CDR2 YYREEE (reference sequence). This CDR3 has 16 amino acids. V lost 4 bases and J lost 2; bases outside the gene matches: 3. The CDR3 bases are TGTGCCAGCAGCCGACTAGCGGGGGACAACACCGGGGAGCTGTTTTTT. The encoded protein is CASSRLAGDNTGELFF.

J is TRBJ2-5 and V is TRBV5-1; the D gene is possibly TRBD1 (6 bases). Trimming shortened V by 5 bases and J by 0 bases, and 11 bases separated the two germline ends. The CDR3 covers 14 residues. Germline V gene lookup returns CDR1 SGHRS and CDR2 YFSETQ. The CDR3 DNA reads TGCGCCAGCAGTTCTGGACAGAACCAAGAGACCCAGTACTTC. Its protein product is CASSSGQNQETQYF. The full variable domain, in which reference TRBV5-1 and TRBJ2-5 provide the parts outside the CDR3, is KAGVTQTPRYLIKTRGQQVTLSCSPISGHRSVSWYQQTPGQGLQFLFEYFSETQRNKGNFPGRFSGRQFSNSRSEMNVSTLELGDSALYLCASSSGQNQETQYFGPGTRLLVL.

The genes are TRBV30 and TRBJ1-1, with no clear D. The ends were cut back, 3 bases at V and 5 bases at J, with 13 bases in the middle. Germline CDR1 reads GTSNPN; CDR2 reads SVGIG (reference sequence). There are 13 residues in the CDR3. CDR3 DNA: TGTGCCTGGAGGGCGCAACCGGGGACTGAAGCTTTCTTT. Translated, it gives CAWRAQPGTEAFF. The variable domain in full, completed from reference TRBV30 and TRBJ1-1, reads SQTIHQWPATLVQPVGSPLSLECTVEGTSNPNLYWYRQAAGRGLQLLFYSVGIGQISSEVPQNLSASRPQDRQFILSSKKLLLSDSGFYLCAWRAQPGTEAFFGQGTRLTVV.

V is TRBV6-6 and J is TRBJ2-3; maybe TRBD2 (5 bases). Trimming pared 6 bases from V and 9 bases from J, leaving 13 bases between. Germline assignment: CDR1 MNHNY and CDR2 SVGAGI (reference sequence). The CDR3 extends over 12 amino acids. For the CDR3, the DNA is TGTGCCAGCAGCCTCAGCCCGGGGACGCAGTATTTT. This codes for CASSLSPGTQYF.

V and J are TRBV18 and TRBJ1-4, with D perhaps matching TRBD1 (6 bases). The germline V gene has CDR1 KGHSH and CDR2 LQKENI. V shed 0 bases and J shed 11 bases, with 10 bases lying between them. This CDR3 spans 13 amino acids. The CDR3 reads CASSPPNRAKLFF. The CDR3 nucleotides read TGTGCCAGCTCACCACCGAACAGGGCTAAACTGTTTTTT.

The gene calls are TRBV6-1 and TRBJ2-1; tentative D call: TRBD1 (5 bases). V shed 1 base and J shed 4 bases, with 11 bases lying between them. Looked up from germline, CDR1 is MNHNS and CDR2 is SASEGT. CDR3 length: 15 amino acids. The CDR3 is CASSEVGAPYNEQFF. As DNA, the CDR3 is TGTGCCAGCAGTGAAGTTGGGGCGCCATACAATGAGCAGTTCTTC.

V usage is TRBV11-1 and J usage is TRBJ2-7, with no clear D. The ends were cut back, 1 base at V and 2 bases at J, with 9 bases in the middle. The CDR3 is 14 amino acids. CDR1 and CDR2 (germline): SGHAT, FQDESV (reference sequence). CDR3 sequence: CASSLGHWPYEQYF. The CDR3 DNA sequence: TGTGCCAGCAGCTTAGGACACTGGCCCTACGAGCAGTACTTC.

This chain uses TRBV6-5 with TRBJ2-5, with D perhaps matching TRBD1 (7 bases). The CDR3 runs to 15 residues. The V and J ends lost 6 bases and 5 bases respectively, with 19 bases between them. CDR1 and CDR2 from the germline V gene are MNHEY and SVGAGI. CDR3 sequence reads: CASRVGGGAGETQYF. The CDR3 nucleotides read TGTGCCAGCAGGGTAGGAGGGGGCGCCGGGGAGACCCAGTACTTC.

The chain carries TRBV6-6 and TRBJ1-5; D remains ambiguous. Between the trimmed V and J ends, which lost 0 bases and 6 bases, there was a span of 12 bases. The germline CDR1 and CDR2 sequences are MNHNY and SVGAGI (reference sequence). This CDR3 spans 15 amino acids. In nucleotides, the CDR3 is TGTGCCAGCAGTTACTCGCCGGCAGCGGGTCAGCCCCAGCATTTT. It specifies CASSYSPAAGQPQHF.

The gene calls are TRBV12-5 and TRBJ1-1; maybe TRBD1 (5 bases). V was shortened by 6 bases and J by 0 bases, with 14 bases between the two germline ends. The CDR3 sequence is 15 residues long. Germline CDR1 reads LGHNT; CDR2 reads FRNRAP. Here the CDR3 reads CASGGEGPLNTEAFF. CDR3 in DNA: TGTGCTAGTGGGGGGGAGGGGCCCTTGAACACTGAAGCTTTCTTT.

The chain links TRBV18 to TRBJ2-1; 10 nucleotides match TRBD1. V lost 6 bases, J lost 7 bases, and 6 bases stayed unmatched. The CDR3 has 14 amino acids. Germline V gene data show CDR1 as KGHSH and CDR2 as LQKENI. The CDR3 loop is CASSPAGQGNEQFF. CDR3 DNA: TGTGCCAGCTCTCCGGCGGGACAGGGGAATGAGCAGTTCTTC.

This clone was recorded only once. V and J are TRBV7-8 and TRBJ2-2; D remains ambiguous. CDR3 length: 14 amino acids. The V end was cut by 1 base, the J end by 5 bases, with 8 bases between. From germline, CDR1 is SGHVS and CDR2 FQNEAQ. CDR3 DNA sequence: TGTGCCAGCAGCTTAGTAGAAGCTACCGGGGAGCTGTTTTTT. Its translation is CASSLVEATGELFF.